One and the same sample provided the 17 T cell receptor beta chains below, sequenced in a study of T cell repertoires in ileal Crohn's disease. Sequenced by immunoSEQ multiplex PCR; TCRdb stores in-frame clones only, minus some. The sample shows under 9,000 clones, around 70% of them seen only once. Sequencing was carried out using ileal tissue. Every receptor here comes from an adult with Crohn's disease.

This rearrangement joins TRBV28 to TRBJ2-1; 10 bases are shared with TRBD1. The CDR3 consists of 18 residues. Germline CDR1 is MDHEN and CDR2 is SYDVKM. V dropped 2 bases and J dropped 5; count of bases not matched to a gene: 12. CDR3 loop: CASSLPRTGGQEHNEQFF. CDR3 DNA sequence: TGTGCCAGCAGTTTACCCCGGACAGGGGGACAGGAGCACAATGAGCAGTTCTTC.

This clone was observed a handful of times. The V and J genes are TRBV6-5 and TRBJ1-4; TRBD1 is a possible D gene (5 bases). CDR3 length: 16 residues. V gave up 2 bases and J gave up 8 bases, with 18 bases separating them. The germline gives CDR1 MNHEY, CDR2 SVGAGI. Here the CDR3 reads CASSYEWTSPGEKLFF. The CDR3 DNA follows: TGTGCCAGCAGTTACGAGTGGACCTCACCAGGGGAAAAACTGTTTTTT.

This clone is medium-sized (0.01 to 0.1%) within its sample. The chain combines TRBV6-4 with TRBJ2-1, with 11 nucleotides matching TRBD2. CDR1 and CDR2 (germline): MRHNA, SNTAGT. Losses at the gene ends were 8 bases for V and 12 bases for J; bases not matched to a gene: 9. The CDR3 consists of 13 residues. The CDR3 nucleotides read TGTGCCAGCGGACTAGCGGGCGGCCAGGGGCAGTTCTTC. Encoded protein: CASGLAGGQGQFF.

The V call is TRBV7-8, the J call TRBJ2-7; D is undetermined. This CDR3 contains 12 residues. V dropped 5 bases and J dropped 6 bases, with 11 bases sitting between them. CDR1 is SGHVS and CDR2 is FQNEAQ in the germline V gene. The CDR3 sequence is CASSVSTGEQYF. The CDR3 DNA reads TGTGCCAGCAGCGTATCAACGGGCGAGCAGTACTTC.

The CDR3 DNA follows: TGTGCCAGCACCGGACAGACTATTAGCAATCAGCCCCAGCATTTT. This codes for CASTGQTISNQPQHF. The chain links TRBV6-1 to TRBJ1-5, with D possibly matching TRBD1 (6 bases). The CDR3 extends over 15 amino acids. V dropped 7 bases and J dropped 0 bases, with 13 bases sitting between them. Germline CDR1 and CDR2: MNHNS and SASEGT.

This chain uses TRBV2 with TRBJ2-3, with D perhaps TRBD1 (5 bases). There are 16 residues in the CDR3. Deletions cut 10 bases from V and 1 base from J, with 21 bases between. CDR1 SNHLY and CDR2 FYNNEI come from the germline V gene. The CDR3 coding sequence is TGTGCCACTACGCCTCCAGGGTTTGCCGGCACAGATACGCAGTATTTT. The encoded protein is CATTPPGFAGTDTQYF.

V gene TRBV11-2 combines with J gene TRBJ1-5; TRBD1 might be the D (5 bases). Germline V gene lookup returns CDR1 SGHAT and CDR2 FQNNGV. Trimming removed 2 bases at V and 6 bases at J, with 8 bases between. This CDR3 contains 13 residues. The CDR3 nucleotides read TGTGCCAGCAGCTTATCAGGGTTTCAGCCCCAGCATTTT. Its translation: CASSLSGFQPQHF.

This clone was detected only a few times. The V gene is TRBV19, the J gene TRBJ2-7, with 8 bases identical to TRBD2. From germline, CDR1 is LNHDA and CDR2 SQIVND (reference sequence). Germline trimming cut 4 bases from V and 3 bases from J; bases unmatched to any gene: 8. CDR3 length: 15 residues. The CDR3 region is CASSRPGLENYEQYF. The CDR3 bases are TGTGCCAGTAGTAGGCCGGGACTAGAGAACTACGAGCAGTACTTC.

The rearrangement joins TRBV11-2 to TRBJ1-1, with D perhaps TRBD1 (6 bases). Deletions cut 1 base from V and 2 bases from J, with 11 bases between. Germline-derived CDR1 and CDR2 are SGHAT and FQNNGV. The CDR3 has 15 residues. For the CDR3, the DNA is TGTGCCAGCAGCTTAGGCCTGGGGGCAAACACTGAAGCTTTCTTT. Its translation is CASSLGLGANTEAFF.

The rearrangement joins TRBV11-2 to TRBJ1-1; 9 bases are shared with TRBD1. Germline V gene data show CDR1 as SGHAT and CDR2 as FQNNGV. Trimming at V came to 6 bases and at J to 3 bases, leaving 2 bases not matched to a gene. The CDR3 covers 13 residues. The CDR3 nucleotides are TGTGCCAGCAGACAGGGGGCGGACACTGAAGCTTTCTTT. Its translation: CASRQGADTEAFF.

The chain carries TRBV6-4 and TRBJ1-2, with D tentatively TRBD1 (6 bases). Germline-derived CDR1 and CDR2 are MRHNA and SNTAGT. The germline V and J ends were trimmed by 0 bases and 3 bases, with 11 bases remaining between them. The CDR3 sequence is 15 residues long. DNA of the CDR3: TGTGCCAGCAGTGACTCCACAGGGTCTGACTATGGCTACACCTTC. Its protein product is CASSDSTGSDYGYTF.

V and J are TRBV13 and TRBJ2-7, with D tentatively TRBD2 (5 bases). CDR3 length: 14 residues. Trimming left V 1 base short and J 3 bases short, with 10 bases between. The germline V gene has CDR1 PRHDT and CDR2 FYEKMQ (reference sequence). The CDR3 sequence: CASSLAGGYYEQYF. For the CDR3, the DNA is TGTGCCAGCAGCTTAGCGGGCGGGTACTACGAGCAGTACTTC.

The chain has TRBV4-2 and TRBJ1-1; TRBD1 is a possible D gene (5 bases). The CDR3 length is 17 residues. The germline V gene has CDR1 LGHNA and CDR2 YNFKEQ. The V end was cut by 0 bases, the J end by 0 bases, with 14 bases between. CDR3 bases: TGTGCCAGCAGCCAAGATCGCAAGGAGGGGATGAACACTGAAGCTTTCTTT. It translates to CASSQDRKEGMNTEAFF.

The chain is built from TRBV18 and TRBJ1-2; D perhaps matches TRBD1 (6 bases). The CDR3 totals 14 residues. CDR1 is KGHSH and CDR2 is LQKENI in the germline V gene. The ends were cut back, 6 bases at V and 4 bases at J, with 15 bases in the middle. The CDR3 is CASSTVGGRYGYTF. DNA of the CDR3: TGTGCCAGCTCGACCGTAGGGGGACGCTATGGCTACACCTTC. Full variable domain (outside the CDR3, taken from reference TRBV18 and TRBJ1-2): NAGVMQNPRHLVRRRGQEARLRCSPMKGHSHVYWYRQLPEEGLKFMVYLQKENIIDESGMPKERFSAEFPKEGPSILRIQQVVRGDSAAYFCASSTVGGRYGYTFGSGTRLTVV.

The chain has TRBV10-3 and TRBJ2-7, with TRBD1 identical over 9 bases. Germline loops: CDR1 ENHRY, CDR2 SYGVKD. CDR3 length: 17 amino acids. Losses at the gene ends were 4 bases for V and 3 bases for J; bases not matched to a gene: 13. The CDR3 is CAISGGVGGQGFYEQYF. CDR3 nucleotide sequence: TGTGCCATCAGTGGAGGGGTCGGGGGACAGGGTTTCTACGAGCAGTACTTC.

This chain joins TRBV6-5 and TRBJ1-6; 8 bases align to TRBD1. The length of the CDR3 is 13 residues. Trimming cost V 4 bases and J 10 bases; bases outside gene matches: 3. Germline loops: CDR1 MNHEY, CDR2 SVGAGI. CDR3 protein: CASSSGGRSPLHF. The CDR3 nucleotides read TGTGCCAGCAGTTCAGGGGGCAGGTCACCCCTCCACTTT.

This rearrangement joins TRBV18 to TRBJ2-3, with 8 bases matching TRBD1. Germline assignment: CDR1 KGHSH and CDR2 LQKENI. V gave up 0 bases and J gave up 0 bases; unmatched junction bases: 2. CDR3 length: 16 amino acids. The CDR3 is CASSPPRTGSTDTQYF. In DNA form, the CDR3 reads TGTGCCAGCTCACCACCACGGACAGGGAGCACAGATACGCAGTATTTT.